The present T cell receptor (beta chain) was sequenced within a study of CD8 T cells in ankylosing spondylitis. MiXCR, applied by TCRdb to the 5' RACE reads, yields one record per CDR3 protein. The table has around 150,000 distinct CDR3 sequences, about 6.7% seen once. This clonotype was seen repeatedly, ten times or more. The CDR3 totals 11 residues. The V end was cut by 6 bases, the J end by 5 bases, with 7 bases between. Germline V gene lookup returns CDR1 GTSNPN and CDR2 SVGIG (reference sequence). This rearrangement joins TRBV30 to TRBJ2-2; D unclear. Sequenced: blood, either unsorted or a sorted T cell fraction (not recorded which). This receptor was obtained from a female donor with ankylosing spondylitis or in good health (not recorded which). DNA of the CDR3: TGTGCCTGTGTACGGACCGGGGAGCTGTTTTTT. Its protein product is CACVRTGELFF.